This TCR beta chain derives from a study of blood T cell repertoires in COVID-19. In the study overall: Acute and convalescent COVID-19 specimens originated in the United States, Italy and Spain.

Source study methods: It was from reference gene primer amplification that nucleated cell counts were estimated. Profiled with immunoSEQ multiplex PCR; TCRdb holds only in-frame clones, not every one. The V and J calls and clone size are taken from that table; D and trimming were inferred from the DNA. The table includes under 200,000 clones, around 86% detected once. Germline CDR1 reads MNHEY; CDR2 reads SVGAGI. V dropped 7 bases and J dropped 4; count of bases not matched to a gene: 8. CDR3 length: 15 amino acids. The clonotype comes from a woman between 35 and 50 years old with acute or convalescent COVID-19. The sequenced sample consisted of peripheral blood. The chain combines TRBV6-5 with TRBJ2-1, with 9 nucleotides matching TRBD2. In nucleotides, the CDR3 is TGTGCCAGCACCGGTAGCGGGGGAGCTTACAATGAGCAGTTCTTC. It yields the protein CASTGSGGAYNEQFF.